A selection of T cell receptor beta chains follows, all from one sample in a study of shared clonotypes between healthy human individuals. Data came from immunoSEQ multiplex PCR; TCRdb stores just in-frame clones and leaves some out. Of about 120,000 clones in the sample, about 70% were seen once. Sequenced input: memory CD8+ T cells sorted from blood. These receptors originate from a woman in her 30s in good health. Each CDR3 is given with its conserved first and last residue. A D gene is named only where the DNA matches it firmly. Clone size is shown for a subset of rows, as once, few, many or a class of expanded clone.

clone_size,v_call,j_call,cdr3_length,d_call,cdr3_nt,cdr3_aa
.,TRBV6-1,TRBJ2-1,15,.,TGTGCCAGCAGTGAAGAACGGGGAAGTGGGAATGAGCAGTTCTTC,CASSEERGSGNEQFF
.,TRBV5-4,TRBJ2-5,13,.,TGTGCCAGCAGCTTGGAGGCAGCGGAGACCCAGTACTTC,CASSLEAAETQYF
many,TRBV7-6,TRBJ2-7,13,TRBD1,TGTGCCAGCAGCCCGGACAGGGGATACGAGCAGTACTTC,CASSPDRGYEQYF
few,TRBV28,TRBJ1-5,15,.,TGTGCCAGCAGTCCGAGACGTAATAGCAATCAGCCCCAGCATTTT,CASSPRRNSNQPQHF
.,TRBV28,TRBJ2-1,14,TRBD2,TGTGCCAGCAGTTCCGGGACTAGCTACAATGAGCAGTTCTTC,CASSSGTSYNEQFF
.,TRBV7-9,TRBJ2-6,16,.,TGTGCCAGCAGCCCCCGCCTAGTCTCTGGGGCCAACGTCCTGACTTTC,CASSPRLVSGANVLTF
.,TRBV5-1,TRBJ1-1,13,.,TGCGCCAGCTCAACGGGGCTTTCGGGTGAAGCTTTCTTT,CASSTGLSGEAFF
.,TRBV27,TRBJ1-1,17,TRBD1,TGTGCCAGCAGTTCCCGGACAGGGAGGTACTTGAACACTGAAGCTTTCTTT,CASSSRTGRYLNTEAFF
once,TRBV28,TRBJ2-7,16,.,TGTGCCAGCAGTTTTAGCCCGGGACACATACCCTACGAGCAGTACTTC,CASSFSPGHIPYEQYF
.,TRBV7-9,TRBJ2-3,17,.,TGTGCCAGCAGCTTATCGATTAGTTCTAGCGGCACAGATACGCAGTATTTT,CASSLSISSSGTDTQYF
.,TRBV27,TRBJ2-1,15,.,TGTGCCAGCAGCTCCGGGACACTCCCCTACAATGAGCAGTTCTTC,CASSSGTLPYNEQFF
.,TRBV25-1,TRBJ2-7,13,TRBD2,TGTGCCAGCAGTGACAGGGAGGGGTACGAGCAGTACTTC,CASSDREGYEQYF
.,TRBV4-1,TRBJ2-1,17,TRBD2,TGCGCCAGCAGCCATACCGCGCTAGCGGGAGTCCCCAATGAGCAGTTCTTC,CASSHTALAGVPNEQFF
many,TRBV6-4,TRBJ1-1,13,.,TGTGCCAGCAGTGACAAGGAGACCACTGAAGCTTTCTTT,CASSDKETTEAFF
once,TRBV19,TRBJ1-3,17,.,TGTGCCAGTAGTATAGATCACGGCGGATACTCTGGAAACACCATATATTTT,CASSIDHGGYSGNTIYF
.,TRBV15,TRBJ2-7,16,.,TGTGCCACCAGCAGAGATGGGGACGGGGGCTTCTACGAGCAGTACTTC,CATSRDGDGGFYEQYF
.,TRBV7-8,TRBJ1-5,19,.,TGTGCCAGCAGCTTAACCCCAGGGAATGCCTTCTATAGCAATCAGCCCCAGCATTTT,CASSLTPGNAFYSNQPQHF
.,TRBV19,TRBJ2-7,15,TRBD2,TGTGCCAGTAGTCCCGGGACTAGCGGGCACTACGAGCAGTACTTC,CASSPGTSGHYEQYF
many,TRBV9,TRBJ1-1,14,.,TGTGCCAGCAGCGTATCGTGGGGAAACACTGAAGCTTTCTTT,CASSVSWGNTEAFF
.,TRBV28,TRBJ1-2,16,.,TGTGCCAGCAGTTTAAATGGTCCCGACCTAACCTATGGCTACACCTTC,CASSLNGPDLTYGYTF
.,TRBV14,TRBJ1-1,15,.,TGTGCCAGCAGCCAAGAGTGGGGTCTGAACACTGAAGCTTTCTTT,CASSQEWGLNTEAFF
.,TRBV4-1,TRBJ2-7,16,TRBD2,TGCGCCAGCAGCCAAGATCCACTAGCGGGAAGGTACGAGCAGTACTTC,CASSQDPLAGRYEQYF
.,TRBV5-1,TRBJ2-5,18,.,TGCGCCAGCAGCTTGGCCGAGGGGCCGTACGAGACCGACGAGACCCAGTACTTC,CASSLAEGPYETDETQYF
.,TRBV7-8,TRBJ2-7,14,TRBD2,TGTGCCAGCAGTTTTAGCGGGAGGGCGTACGAGCAGTACTTC,CASSFSGRAYEQYF
.,TRBV28,TRBJ1-5,11,.,TGTGCCAGCAGTCTTCAGCGGCCCCAGCATTTT,CASSLQRPQHF
few,TRBV2,TRBJ2-2,19,.,TGTGCCAGCTGCCGGGACTTGGGGACCATATTAACGAACACCGGGGAGCTGTTTTTT,CASCRDLGTILTNTGELFF
many,TRBV25-1,TRBJ2-7,15,.,TGTGCCAGCAGTGACCGGGACGGCCGCTCCTACGAGCAGTACTTC,CASSDRDGRSYEQYF
.,TRBV28,TRBJ2-7,14,.,TGTGCCAGCAGCCAAGTCCGACCCGGAGGCGAGCAGTACTTC,CASSQVRPGGEQYF
.,TRBV5-1,TRBJ2-5,14,TRBD1,TGCGCCAGCAGCTCAGGGACAGGGAGAGAGACCCAGTACTTC,CASSSGTGRETQYF
few,TRBV5-1,TRBJ2-7,14,.,TGCGCCAGCAGCTTGGATGGTACAGGGATGGAGCAGTACTTC,CASSLDGTGMEQYF
.,TRBV5-4,TRBJ2-7,15,TRBD2,TGTGCCAGCAGCTTGGTGGCGGGAGCCATGAACGAGCAGTACTTC,CASSLVAGAMNEQYF
.,TRBV6-4,TRBJ1-1,14,.,TGTGCCACCAAAGCGGAGGGAGAGAACACTGAAGCTTTCTTT,CATKAEGENTEAFF
.,TRBV21-1,TRBJ2-1,17,.,TGTGCCAGCAGCATTCTTTTGGACCACCCACTTGACAATGAGCAGTTCTTC,CASSILLDHPLDNEQFF
.,TRBV19,TRBJ2-7,11,.,TGTGCCAGTAGTATAGGTTACGAGCAGTACTTC,CASSIGYEQYF
.,TRBV25-1,TRBJ2-5,13,.,TGTGCCAGCAGTGAACGTCTCCAAGAGACCCAGTACTTC,CASSERLQETQYF
.,TRBV7-6,TRBJ2-3,12,.,TGTGCCAGCAGCTCCGGGTTTGATACGCAGTATTTT,CASSSGFDTQYF
few,TRBV29-1,TRBJ1-4,13,.,TGCAGCGTTTTGGGGGGGAATAATGAAAAACTGTTTTTT,CSVLGGNNEKLFF
.,TRBV28,TRBJ2-7,14,.,TGTGCCAGCAGTTTAAAGGACTTTTCCTACGAGCAGTACTTC,CASSLKDFSYEQYF
once,TRBV4-1,TRBJ2-6,17,.,TGCGCCAGCAGCCAAGATTTACAGAGCTCTGGGGCCAACGTCCTGACTTTC,CASSQDLQSSGANVLTF
.,TRBV19,TRBJ1-5,15,.,TGTGCCAGTAGTAAGGGCCCCGCATCGGAATGGGCCCAGCATTTT,CASSKGPASEWAQHF
.,TRBV19,TRBJ1-5,14,.,TGTGCCAGTAGTATAGCCAGCTCCGATCAGCCCCAGCATTTT,CASSIASSDQPQHF
.,TRBV5-1,TRBJ2-2,15,.,TGCGCCAGCAGCTTGGGAGACAGAGACACCGGGGAGCTGTTTTTT,CASSLGDRDTGELFF
.,TRBV28,TRBJ2-4,18,.,TGTGCCAGCAGTTTAGAAGGGGCAGGGCTGATAGCCAAAAACATTCAGTACTTC,CASSLEGAGLIAKNIQYF
few,TRBV29-1,TRBJ2-7,15,TRBD1,TGCAGCGTTGGACGGACAGGGGCTGATAGCCGCGAGCAGTACTTC,CSVGRTGADSREQYF
many,TRBV25-1,TRBJ1-5,16,TRBD1,TGTGCCAGCAGTGCCGCCACAGGGGCAGGCCATCAGCCCCAGCATTTT,CASSAATGAGHQPQHF
once,TRBV6-5,TRBJ2-7,16,.,TGTGCCAGCACTTACTCGGAGCAGGGTCTCTCCTACGAGCAGTACTTC,CASTYSEQGLSYEQYF
.,TRBV6-1,TRBJ1-1,10,.,TGTGCCAGCAGTGACACTGAAGCTTTCTTT,CASSDTEAFF
.,TRBV25-1,TRBJ2-7,15,TRBD2,TGTGCCATAGAGCTAGCGGACGTGAAGACTTACGAGCAGTACTTC,CAIELADVKTYEQYF
.,TRBV13,TRBJ2-7,15,.,TGTGCCAGCAGCCACAAAACAGGATACTCCTACGAGCAGTACTTC,CASSHKTGYSYEQYF
.,TRBV7-9,TRBJ2-7,14,TRBD2,TGTGCCAGCAGCTTCCGGGACTATACCTACGAGCAGTACTTC,CASSFRDYTYEQYF
few,TRBV30,TRBJ2-7,11,.,TGTGCCTGGTCCCCTCAGTACGAGCAGTACTTC,CAWSPQYEQYF
.,TRBV9,TRBJ2-1,14,.,TGTGCCAGCAGCGCCTCGACTAGGCAGCATGAGCAGTTCTTC,CASSASTRQHEQFF
.,TRBV10-3,TRBJ2-1,17,.,TGTGCCATCAGTGAGTTCCTAGGGGAAAGCTCCTACAATGAGCAGTTCTTC,CAISEFLGESSYNEQFF